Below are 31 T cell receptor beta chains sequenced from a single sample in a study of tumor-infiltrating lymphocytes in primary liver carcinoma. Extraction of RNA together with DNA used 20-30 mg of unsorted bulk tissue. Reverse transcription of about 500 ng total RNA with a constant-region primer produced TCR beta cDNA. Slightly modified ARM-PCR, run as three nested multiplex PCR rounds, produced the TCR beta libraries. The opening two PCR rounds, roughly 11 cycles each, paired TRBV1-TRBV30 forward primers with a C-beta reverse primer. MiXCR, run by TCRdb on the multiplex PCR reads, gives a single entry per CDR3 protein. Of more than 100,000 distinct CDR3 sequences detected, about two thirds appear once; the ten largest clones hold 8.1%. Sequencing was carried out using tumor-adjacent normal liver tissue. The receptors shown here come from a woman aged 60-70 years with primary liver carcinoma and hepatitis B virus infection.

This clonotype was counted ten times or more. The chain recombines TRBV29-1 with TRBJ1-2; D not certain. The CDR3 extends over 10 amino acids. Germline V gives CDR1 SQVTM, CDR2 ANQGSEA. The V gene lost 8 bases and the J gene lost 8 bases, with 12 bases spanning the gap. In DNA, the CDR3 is TGCAGCACGACCGAAGTCGGCTACACCTTC. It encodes CSTTEVGYTF.

The CDR3 DNA reads TGTGCCAGCAGTCTAATGACAACCACAGATACGCAGTATTTT. This sequence encodes CASSLMTTTDTQYF. The chain carries TRBV11-3 and TRBJ2-3; D unresolved. With 6 bases removed from V and 2 bases from J, the gap between germline ends came to 12 bases. Germline CDR1 and CDR2: SGHNT and YENEEA. The length of the CDR3 is 14 residues. Using reference TRBV11-3 and TRBJ2-3 for the parts outside the CDR3, the full variable domain is EAGVVQSPRYKIIEKKQPVAFWCNPISGHNTLYWYLQNLGQGPELLIRYENEEAVDDSQLPKDRFSAERLKGVDSTLKIQPAELGDSAVYLCASSLMTTTDTQYFGPGTRLTVL.

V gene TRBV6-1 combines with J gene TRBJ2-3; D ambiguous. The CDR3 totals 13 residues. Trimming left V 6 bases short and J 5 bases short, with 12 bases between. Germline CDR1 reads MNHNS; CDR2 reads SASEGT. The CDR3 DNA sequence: TGTGCCAGCAGCCTCGATATGATAGATACGCAGTATTTT. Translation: CASSLDMIDTQYF.

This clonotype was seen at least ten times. CDR3 sequence reads: CASSLPDTQYF. CDR3 bases: TGTGCCAGCAGTTTACCAGATACGCAGTATTTT. The rearrangement uses TRBV12-3 or TRBV12-4 and TRBJ2-3, with no clear D. Between the trimmed V and J ends, which lost 2 bases and 4 bases, there was a span of 1 base. The CDR3 runs 11 residues.

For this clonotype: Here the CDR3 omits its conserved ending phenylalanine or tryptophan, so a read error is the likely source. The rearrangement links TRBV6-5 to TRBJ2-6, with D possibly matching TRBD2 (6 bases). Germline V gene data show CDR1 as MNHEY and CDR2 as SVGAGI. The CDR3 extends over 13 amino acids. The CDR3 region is CVGGTSGANVLTL. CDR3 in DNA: TGTGTCGGAGGGACCTCTGGGGCCAACGTCCTGACTTTA.

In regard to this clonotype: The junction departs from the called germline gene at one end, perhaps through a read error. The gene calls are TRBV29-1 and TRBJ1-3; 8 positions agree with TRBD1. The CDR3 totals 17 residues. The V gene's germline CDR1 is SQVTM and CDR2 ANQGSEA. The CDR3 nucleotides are TGCAGCGTTGGGGGCCATCCGAGTCAGGGGGCTGGGAACACCATATATTTT. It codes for CSVGGHPSQGAGNTIYF.

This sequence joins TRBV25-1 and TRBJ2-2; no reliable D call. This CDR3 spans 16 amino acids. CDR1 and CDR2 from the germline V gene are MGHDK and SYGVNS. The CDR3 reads CDLHGASSPYTGELFF. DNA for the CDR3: TGTGACCTTCATGGCGCTTCGTCGCCTTACACCGGGGAGCTGTTTTTT.

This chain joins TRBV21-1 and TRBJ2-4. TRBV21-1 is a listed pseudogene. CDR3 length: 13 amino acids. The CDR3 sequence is CASSRAAKNIQYF. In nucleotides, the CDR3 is TGTGCCAGCAGCAGGGCAGCCAAAAACATTCAGTACTTC.

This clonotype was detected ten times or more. In DNA form, the CDR3 reads TGTGCCAGCAGCCTTGGACTAGCGCGGGCCAGCTCCTACAATGAGCAGTTCTTC. This translates into CASSLGLARASSYNEQFF. The rearrangement uses TRBV12-3 or TRBV12-4 and TRBJ2-1; 9 bases agree with TRBD2. This CDR3 has 18 residues. V shed 6 bases, J shed 0 bases, and the junction held 12 bases outside the gene matches.

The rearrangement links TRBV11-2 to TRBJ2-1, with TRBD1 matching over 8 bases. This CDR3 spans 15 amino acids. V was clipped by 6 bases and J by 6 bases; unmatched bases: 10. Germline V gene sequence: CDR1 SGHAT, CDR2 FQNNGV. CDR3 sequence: CASSSDRGFCNEQFF. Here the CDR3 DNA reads TGTGCCAGCAGTTCTGACAGGGGATTCTGCAATGAGCAGTTCTTC.

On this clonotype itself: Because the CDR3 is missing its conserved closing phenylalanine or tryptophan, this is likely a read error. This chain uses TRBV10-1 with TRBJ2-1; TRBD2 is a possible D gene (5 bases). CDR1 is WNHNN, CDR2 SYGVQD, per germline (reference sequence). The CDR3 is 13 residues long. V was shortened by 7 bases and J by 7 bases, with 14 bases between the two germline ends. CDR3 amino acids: CASNETRVNEQFS. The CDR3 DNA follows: TGCGCCAGCAATGAAACGCGGGTGAATGAGCAGTTCTCC.

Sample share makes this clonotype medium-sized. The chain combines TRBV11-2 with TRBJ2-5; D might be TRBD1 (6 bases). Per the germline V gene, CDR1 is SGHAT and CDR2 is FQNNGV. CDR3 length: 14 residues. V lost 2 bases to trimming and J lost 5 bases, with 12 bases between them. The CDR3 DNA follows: TGTGCCAGCAGCTTAATCACAGGGCCCGAGACCCAGTACTTC. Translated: CASSLITGPETQYF.

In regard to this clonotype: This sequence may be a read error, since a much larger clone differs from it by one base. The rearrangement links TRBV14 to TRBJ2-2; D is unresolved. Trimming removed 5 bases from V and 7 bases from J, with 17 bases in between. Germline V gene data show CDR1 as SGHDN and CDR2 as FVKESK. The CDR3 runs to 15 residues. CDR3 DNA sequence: TGTGCCAGCAGCTCCGAGTCCGGCTTTATCGGGGAGCTGTTTTTT. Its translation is CASSSESGFIGELFF. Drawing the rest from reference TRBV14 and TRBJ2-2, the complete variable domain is EAGVTQFPSHSVIEKGQTVTLRCDPISGHDNLYWYRRVMGKEIKFLLHFVKESKQDESGMPNNRFLAERTGGTYSTLKVQPAELEDSGVYFCASSSESGFIGELFFGEGSRLTVL.

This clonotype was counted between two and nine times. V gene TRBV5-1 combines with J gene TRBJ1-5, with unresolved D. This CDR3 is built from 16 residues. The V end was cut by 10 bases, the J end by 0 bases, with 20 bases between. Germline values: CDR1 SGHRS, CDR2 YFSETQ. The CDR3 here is CAESGPSYYSNQPQHF. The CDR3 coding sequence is TGCGCCGAAAGCGGGCCGTCCTATTATAGCAATCAGCCCCAGCATTTT.

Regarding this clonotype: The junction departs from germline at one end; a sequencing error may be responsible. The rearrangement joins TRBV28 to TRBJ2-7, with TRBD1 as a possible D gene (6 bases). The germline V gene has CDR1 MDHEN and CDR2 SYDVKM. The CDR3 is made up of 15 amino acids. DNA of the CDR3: TGTGCTAGCAGTTTACGGGACAACCCGACCTACGAGCAGTACTTC. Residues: CASSLRDNPTYEQYF.

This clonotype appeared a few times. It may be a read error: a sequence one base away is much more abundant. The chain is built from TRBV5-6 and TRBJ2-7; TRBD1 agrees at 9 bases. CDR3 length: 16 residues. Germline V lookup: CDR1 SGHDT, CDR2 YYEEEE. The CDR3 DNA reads TGTGCCAGCAACTTGAGGGGGACAGGGAACTCCTACGAGCAGTACTTC. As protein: CASNLRGTGNSYEQYF.

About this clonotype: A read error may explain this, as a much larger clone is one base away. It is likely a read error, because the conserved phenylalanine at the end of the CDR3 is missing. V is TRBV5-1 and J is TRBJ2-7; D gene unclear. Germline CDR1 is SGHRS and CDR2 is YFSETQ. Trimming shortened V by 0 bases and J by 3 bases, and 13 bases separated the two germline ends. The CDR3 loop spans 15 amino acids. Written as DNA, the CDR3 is TGCGCCAGCAGCTTGGAAGGCCTGGGCATCTACGAGCAGTACTTA. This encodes CASSLEGLGIYEQYL.

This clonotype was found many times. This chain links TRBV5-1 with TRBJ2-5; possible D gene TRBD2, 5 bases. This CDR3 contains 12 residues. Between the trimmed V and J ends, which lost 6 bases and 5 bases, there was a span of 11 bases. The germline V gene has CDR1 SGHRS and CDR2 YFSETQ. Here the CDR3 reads CASTSRTETQYF. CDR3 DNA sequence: TGCGCCAGCACCTCTAGGACTGAGACCCAGTACTTC.

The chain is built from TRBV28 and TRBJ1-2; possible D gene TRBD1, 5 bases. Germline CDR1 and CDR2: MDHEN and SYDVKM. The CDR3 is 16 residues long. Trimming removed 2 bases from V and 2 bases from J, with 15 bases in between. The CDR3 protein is CASSLRRGFYNYGYTF. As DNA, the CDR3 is TGTGCCAGCAGTTTACGACGGGGGTTCTACAACTATGGCTACACCTTC.

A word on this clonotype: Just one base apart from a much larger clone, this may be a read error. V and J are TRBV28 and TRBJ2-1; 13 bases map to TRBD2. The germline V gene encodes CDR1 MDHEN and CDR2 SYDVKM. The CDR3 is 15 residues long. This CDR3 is CGLATWTSGSNEQFF. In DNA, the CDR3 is TGTGGACTGGCAACTTGGACTAGCGGGAGTAATGAGCAGTTCTTC.

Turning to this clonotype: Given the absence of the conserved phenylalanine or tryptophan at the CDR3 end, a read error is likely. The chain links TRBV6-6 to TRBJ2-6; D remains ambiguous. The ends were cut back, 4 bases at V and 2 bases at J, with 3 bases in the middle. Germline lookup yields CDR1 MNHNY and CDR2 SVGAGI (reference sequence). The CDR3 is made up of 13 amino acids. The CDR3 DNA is TGTGCCAGCAGTTTACCTGGGGCCAACGTCCTGACTCTC. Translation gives CASSLPGANVLTL.

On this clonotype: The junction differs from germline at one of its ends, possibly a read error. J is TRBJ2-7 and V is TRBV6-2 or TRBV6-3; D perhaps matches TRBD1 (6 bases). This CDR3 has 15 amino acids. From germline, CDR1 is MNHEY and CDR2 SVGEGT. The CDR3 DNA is TGTGCCAGCGGTACCGGACAGCCCAGCTCCTGCGAGCAGTACTTC. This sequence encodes CASGTGQPSSCEQYF.

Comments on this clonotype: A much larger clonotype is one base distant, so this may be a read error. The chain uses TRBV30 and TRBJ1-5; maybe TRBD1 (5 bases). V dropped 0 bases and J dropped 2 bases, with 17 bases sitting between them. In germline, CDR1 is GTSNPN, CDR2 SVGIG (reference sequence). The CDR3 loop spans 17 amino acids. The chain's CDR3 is CAWSVRVGLSGNQPQHF. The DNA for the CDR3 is TGTGCCTGGAGTGTACGAGTGGGACTTTCGGGCAATCAGCCCCAGCATTTT. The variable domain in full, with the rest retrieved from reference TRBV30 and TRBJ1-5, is SQTIHQWPATLVQPVGSPLSLECTVEGTSNPNLYWYRQAAGRGLQLLFYSVGIGQISSEVPQNLSASRPQDRQFILSSKKLLLSDSGFYLCAWSVRVGLSGNQPQHFGDGTRLSIL.

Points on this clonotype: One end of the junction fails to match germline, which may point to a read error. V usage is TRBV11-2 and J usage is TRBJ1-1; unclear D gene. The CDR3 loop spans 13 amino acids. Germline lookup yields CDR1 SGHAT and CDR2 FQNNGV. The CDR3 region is CASSLELRGEAFF. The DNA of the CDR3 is TGTGCTAGCAGCTTAGAGTTACGGGGTGAAGCTTTCTTT.

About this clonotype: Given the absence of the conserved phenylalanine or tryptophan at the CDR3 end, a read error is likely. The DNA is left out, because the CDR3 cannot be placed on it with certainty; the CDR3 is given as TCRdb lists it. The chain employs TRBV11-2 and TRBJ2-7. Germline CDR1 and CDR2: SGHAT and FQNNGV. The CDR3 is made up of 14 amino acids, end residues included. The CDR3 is CANSLGLVQSEVDL.

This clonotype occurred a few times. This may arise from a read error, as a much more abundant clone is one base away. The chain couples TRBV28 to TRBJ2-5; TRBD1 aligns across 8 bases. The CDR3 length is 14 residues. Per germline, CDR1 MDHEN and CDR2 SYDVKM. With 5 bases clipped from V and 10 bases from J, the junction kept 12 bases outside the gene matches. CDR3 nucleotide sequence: TGTGCCAGCAGTAACCCAGGGGGCATGAAGATCCAGTACTTC. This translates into CASSNPGGMKIQYF.

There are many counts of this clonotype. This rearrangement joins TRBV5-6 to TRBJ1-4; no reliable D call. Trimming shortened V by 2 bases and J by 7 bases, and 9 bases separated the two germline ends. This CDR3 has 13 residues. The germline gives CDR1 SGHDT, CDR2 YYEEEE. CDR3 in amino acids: CASSLRASEKLFF. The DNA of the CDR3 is TGTGCCAGCAGCTTAAGGGCTAGTGAAAAACTGTTTTTT.

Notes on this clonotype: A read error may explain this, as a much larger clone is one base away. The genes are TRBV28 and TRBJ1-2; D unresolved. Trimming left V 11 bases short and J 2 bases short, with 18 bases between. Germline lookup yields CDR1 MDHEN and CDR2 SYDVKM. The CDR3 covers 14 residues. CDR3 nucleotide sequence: TGTGCCCTTGCGAAGCATCCCAAAAACTATGGCTACACCTTC. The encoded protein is CALAKHPKNYGYTF.

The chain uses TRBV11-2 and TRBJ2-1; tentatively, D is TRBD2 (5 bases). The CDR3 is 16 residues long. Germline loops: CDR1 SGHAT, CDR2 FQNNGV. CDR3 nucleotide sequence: TGTACCATCAGCTTAGGCGGCGGGTGGTGGGGAAATGAGCAGTTCTTC. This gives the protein CTISLGGGWWGNEQFF.

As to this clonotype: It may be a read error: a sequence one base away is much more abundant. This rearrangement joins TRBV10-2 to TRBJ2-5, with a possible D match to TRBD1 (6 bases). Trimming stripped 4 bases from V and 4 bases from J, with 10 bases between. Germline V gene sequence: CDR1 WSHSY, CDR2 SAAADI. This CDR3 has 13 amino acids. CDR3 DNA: TGCGCCAGCAGTGGAGGGGGTTTAGAGACCCAGTACTTC. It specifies CASSGGGLETQYF.

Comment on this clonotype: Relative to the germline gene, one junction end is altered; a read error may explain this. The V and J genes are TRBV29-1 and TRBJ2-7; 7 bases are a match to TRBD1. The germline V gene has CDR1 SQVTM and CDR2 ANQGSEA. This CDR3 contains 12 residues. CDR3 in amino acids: CNVEGTGDEQYF. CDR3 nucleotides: TGCAACGTTGAAGGAACAGGGGACGAGCAGTACTTC.